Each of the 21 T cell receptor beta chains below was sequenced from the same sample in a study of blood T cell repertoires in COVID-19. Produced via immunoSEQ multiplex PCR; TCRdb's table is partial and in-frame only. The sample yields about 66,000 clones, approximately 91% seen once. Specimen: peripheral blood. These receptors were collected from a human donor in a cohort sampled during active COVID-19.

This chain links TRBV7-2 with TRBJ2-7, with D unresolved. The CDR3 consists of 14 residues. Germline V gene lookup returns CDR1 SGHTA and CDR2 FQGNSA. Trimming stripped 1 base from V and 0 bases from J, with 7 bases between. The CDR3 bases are TGTGCCAGCAGCTTAGTTACGAGCTCCTACGAGCAGTACTTC. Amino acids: CASSLVTSSYEQYF.

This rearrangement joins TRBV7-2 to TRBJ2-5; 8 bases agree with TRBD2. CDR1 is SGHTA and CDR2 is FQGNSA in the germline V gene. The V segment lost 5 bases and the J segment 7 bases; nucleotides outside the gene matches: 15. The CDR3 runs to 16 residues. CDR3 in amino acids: CASSPRSGGLVGTQYF. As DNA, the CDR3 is TGTGCCAGCAGCCCTAGGTCGGGGGGGTTGGTAGGGACCCAGTACTTC.

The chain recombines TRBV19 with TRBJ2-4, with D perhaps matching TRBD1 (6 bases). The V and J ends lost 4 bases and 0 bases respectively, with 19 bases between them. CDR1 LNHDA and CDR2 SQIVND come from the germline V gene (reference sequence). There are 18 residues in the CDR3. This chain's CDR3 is CASSRKNRVGEAKNIQYF. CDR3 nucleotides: TGTGCCAGTAGTAGAAAGAACAGGGTCGGAGAAGCCAAAAACATTCAGTACTTC.

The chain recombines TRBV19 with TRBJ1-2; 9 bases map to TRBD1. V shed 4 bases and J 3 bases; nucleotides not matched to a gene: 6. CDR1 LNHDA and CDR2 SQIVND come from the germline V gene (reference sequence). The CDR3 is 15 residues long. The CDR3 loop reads CASSSQTGGDYGYTF. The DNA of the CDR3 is TGTGCCAGTAGTAGCCAGACAGGGGGAGACTATGGCTACACCTTC.

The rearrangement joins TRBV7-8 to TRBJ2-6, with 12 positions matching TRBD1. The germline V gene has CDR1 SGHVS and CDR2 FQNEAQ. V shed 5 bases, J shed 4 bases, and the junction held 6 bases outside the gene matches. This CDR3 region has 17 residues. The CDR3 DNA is TGTGCCAGCAGCCTGAGGGACAGGGGGCTCGGGGCCAACGTCCTGACTTTC. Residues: CASSLRDRGLGANVLTF. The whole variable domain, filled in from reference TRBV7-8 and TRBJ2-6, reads GAGVSQSPRYKVAKRGQDVALRCDPISGHVSLFWYQQALGQGPEFLTYFQNEAQLDKSGLPSDRFFAERPEGSVSTLKIQRTQQEDSAVYLCASSLRDRGLGANVLTFGAGSRLTVL.

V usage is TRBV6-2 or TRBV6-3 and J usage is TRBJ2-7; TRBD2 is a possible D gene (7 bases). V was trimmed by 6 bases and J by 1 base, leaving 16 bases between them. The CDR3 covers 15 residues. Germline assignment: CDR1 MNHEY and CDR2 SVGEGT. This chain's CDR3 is CASSPGRGRSYEQYF. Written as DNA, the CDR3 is TGTGCCAGCAGCCCAGGGCGGGGGCGGTCCTACGAGCAGTACTTC.

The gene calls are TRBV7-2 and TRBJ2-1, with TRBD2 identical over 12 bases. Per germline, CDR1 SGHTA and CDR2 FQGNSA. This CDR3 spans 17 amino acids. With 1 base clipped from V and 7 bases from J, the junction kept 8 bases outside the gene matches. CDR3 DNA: TGTGCCAGCAGCTTAGGGCGACTAGCGGGAGTGGGTAATGAGCAGTTCTTC. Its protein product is CASSLGRLAGVGNEQFF.

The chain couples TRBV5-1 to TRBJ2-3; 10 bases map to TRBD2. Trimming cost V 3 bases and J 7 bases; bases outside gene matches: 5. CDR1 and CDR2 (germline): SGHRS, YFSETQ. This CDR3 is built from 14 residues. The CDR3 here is CASSSTSGLNTQYF. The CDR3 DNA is TGCGCCAGCAGCTCGACTAGCGGGCTAAATACGCAGTATTTT. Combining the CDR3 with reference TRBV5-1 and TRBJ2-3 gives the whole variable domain KAGVTQTPRYLIKTRGQQVTLSCSPISGHRSVSWYQQTPGQGLQFLFEYFSETQRNKGNFPGRFSGRQFSNSRSEMNVSTLELGDSALYLCASSSTSGLNTQYFGPGTRLTVL.

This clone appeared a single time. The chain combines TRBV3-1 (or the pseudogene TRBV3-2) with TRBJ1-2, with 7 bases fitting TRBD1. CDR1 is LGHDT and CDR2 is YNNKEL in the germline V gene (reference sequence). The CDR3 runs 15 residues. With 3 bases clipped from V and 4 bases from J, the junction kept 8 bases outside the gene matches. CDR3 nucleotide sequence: TGTGCCAGCAGCCAGGGACAGATCGGCGTCTATGGCTACACCTTC. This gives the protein CASSQGQIGVYGYTF.

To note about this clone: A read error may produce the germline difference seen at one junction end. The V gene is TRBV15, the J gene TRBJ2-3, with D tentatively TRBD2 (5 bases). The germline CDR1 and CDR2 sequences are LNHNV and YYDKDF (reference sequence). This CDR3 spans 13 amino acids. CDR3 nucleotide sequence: TGTGCCACCAGCAGAGATTTGCGGGCCCGATCCCTATTT. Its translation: CATSRDLRARSLF.

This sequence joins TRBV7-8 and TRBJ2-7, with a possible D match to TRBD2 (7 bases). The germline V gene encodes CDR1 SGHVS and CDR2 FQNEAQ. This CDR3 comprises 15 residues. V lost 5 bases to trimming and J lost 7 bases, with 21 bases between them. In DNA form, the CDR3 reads TGTGCCAGCAGCCCGAGCGGGACGGGGGCCGAGGAGCAGTACTTC. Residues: CASSPSGTGAEEQYF.

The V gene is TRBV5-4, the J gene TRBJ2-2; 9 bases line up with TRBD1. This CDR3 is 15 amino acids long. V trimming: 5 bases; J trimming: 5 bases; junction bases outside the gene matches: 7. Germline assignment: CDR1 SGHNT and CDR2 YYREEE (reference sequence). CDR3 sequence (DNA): TGTGCCAGCAGTTCTCGGACAGGGGAAACCGGGGAGCTGTTTTTT. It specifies CASSSRTGETGELFF.

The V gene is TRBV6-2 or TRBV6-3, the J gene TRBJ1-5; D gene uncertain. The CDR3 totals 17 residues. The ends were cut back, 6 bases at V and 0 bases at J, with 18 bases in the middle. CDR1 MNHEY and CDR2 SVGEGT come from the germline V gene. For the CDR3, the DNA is TGTGCCAGCAGCCGATACAGTCCCGTAAATAGCAATCAGCCCCAGCATTTT. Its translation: CASSRYSPVNSNQPQHF.

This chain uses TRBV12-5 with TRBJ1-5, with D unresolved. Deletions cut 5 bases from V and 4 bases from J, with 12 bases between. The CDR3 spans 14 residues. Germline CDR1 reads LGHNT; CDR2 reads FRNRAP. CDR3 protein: CASGAGSSNQPQHF. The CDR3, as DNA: TGTGCTAGTGGTGCCGGGTCCTCGAATCAGCCCCAGCATTTT.

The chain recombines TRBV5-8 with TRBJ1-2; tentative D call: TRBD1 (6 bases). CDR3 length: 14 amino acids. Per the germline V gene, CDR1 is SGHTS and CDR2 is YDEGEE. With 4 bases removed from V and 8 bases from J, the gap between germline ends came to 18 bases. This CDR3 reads CASSARGRGGGYTF. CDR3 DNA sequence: TGTGCCAGCAGCGCCAGGGGCCGGGGGGGAGGCTACACCTTC.

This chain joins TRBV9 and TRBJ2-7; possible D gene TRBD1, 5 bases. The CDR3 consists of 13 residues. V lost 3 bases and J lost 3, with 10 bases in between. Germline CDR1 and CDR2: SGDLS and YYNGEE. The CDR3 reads CASSADTGYEQYF. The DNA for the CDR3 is TGTGCCAGCAGCGCCGACACAGGCTACGAGCAGTACTTC. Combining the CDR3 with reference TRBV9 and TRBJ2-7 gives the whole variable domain DSGVTQTPKHLITATGQRVTLRCSPRSGDLSVYWYQQSLDQGLQFLIQYYNGEERAKGNILERFSAQQFPDLHSELNLSSLELGDSALYFCASSADTGYEQYFGPGTRLTVT.

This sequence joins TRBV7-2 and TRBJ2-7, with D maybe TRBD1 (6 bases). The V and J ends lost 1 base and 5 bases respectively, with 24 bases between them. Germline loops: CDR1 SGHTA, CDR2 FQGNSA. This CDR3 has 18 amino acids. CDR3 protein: CASSLGSGRGPPGDEQYF. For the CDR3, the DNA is TGTGCCAGCAGCTTAGGAAGCGGCAGGGGCCCTCCTGGGGACGAGCAGTACTTC.

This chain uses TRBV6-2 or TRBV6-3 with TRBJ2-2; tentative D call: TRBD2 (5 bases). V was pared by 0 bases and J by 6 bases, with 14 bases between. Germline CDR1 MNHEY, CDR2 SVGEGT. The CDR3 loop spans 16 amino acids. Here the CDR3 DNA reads TGTGCCAGCAGTTACTCTTCGGGAAGGTCTTCCGGGGAGCTGTTTTTT. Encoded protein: CASSYSSGRSSGELFF.

The CDR3 protein is CASSSTDGGKQYF. Here the CDR3 DNA reads TGTGCCAGTAGTTCCACGGACGGAGGCAAGCAGTACTTC. The chain joins TRBV19 to TRBJ2-7; D is perhaps TRBD2 (5 bases). Germline CDR1 and CDR2: LNHDA and SQIVND (reference sequence). The V gene lost 5 bases and the J gene lost 8 bases, with 16 bases spanning the gap. This CDR3 is 13 amino acids long. Variable domain in full (rest from reference TRBV19 and TRBJ2-7): DGGITQSPKYLFRKEGQNVTLSCEQNLNHDAMYWYRQDPGQGLRLIYYSQIVNDFQKGDIAEGYSVSREKKESFPLTVTSAQKNPTAFYLCASSSTDGGKQYFGPGTRLTVT.

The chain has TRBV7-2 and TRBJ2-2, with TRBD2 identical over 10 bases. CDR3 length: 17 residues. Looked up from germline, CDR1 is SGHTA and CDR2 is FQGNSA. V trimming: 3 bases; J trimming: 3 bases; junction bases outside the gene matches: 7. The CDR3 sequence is CASSLDSGGADTGELFF. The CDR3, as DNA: TGTGCCAGCAGCTTGGACAGCGGGGGGGCGGACACCGGGGAGCTGTTTTTT.

The CDR3 loop is CASSLSPGQTPAFF. CDR3 bases: TGCGCCAGCAGCTTGAGCCCTGGGCAGACCCCAGCTTTCTTT. The chain uses TRBV5-1 and TRBJ1-1; D remains unclear. The CDR3 spans 14 residues. V was shortened by 1 base and J by 10 bases, with 17 bases between the two germline ends. Looked up from germline, CDR1 is SGHRS and CDR2 is YFSETQ.